This TCR beta chain was documented in a study of T-cell memory formation after mild COVID-19. Turning to the study itself: For the most part, TCR clusters were specific to one donor.

Study observations and caveats: Contracting clones localized mainly to CM and EM when CD4+ and mainly to EMRA when CD8+. Pre-infection memory contained some responding clones, which suggested that cross-reactive memory had joined.

With 4 bases removed from V and 5 bases from J, the gap between germline ends came to 14 bases. This CDR3 has 15 residues. Via MiXCR, TCRdb re-called the 5' RACE reads, giving one row per CDR3 protein. In the table there are about 430,000 distinct CDR3 sequences, more than 15% of which are singletons. This clonotype turned up a few times. What it binds is unknown. The V and J genes are TRBV12-3 or TRBV12-4 and TRBJ1-4; D might be TRBD1 (5 bases). The sequencing input was PBMCs or a T cell subset sorted from them (not recorded which). This clonotype was obtained from a young man who had mild COVID-19 (a few samples of this study predate the infection). Cell type and time point are not known. The CDR3 nucleotides read TGTGCCAGCAGTTACGACAGCCGCGGAAATGAAAAACTGTTTTTT. Translated: CASSYDSRGNEKLFF.